These 19 T cell receptor beta chains share one sample of origin, sequenced in a study of shared T cell receptors in the human thymus. Measured with immunoSEQ multiplex PCR; TCRdb has only the in-frame clones, and not every one. The sample shows about 660,000 clones, 85% to 90% of them seen only once. Separately, the same data were catalogued under a study of human thymus T cells.

The source material was thymocytes. Receptors originate from a boy in the first two years of life with a congenital heart defect.

Details on this clone: This sample includes further DNA sequences coding for the same CDR3. V usage is TRBV30 and J usage is TRBJ2-7; TRBD2 aligns across 9 bases. CDR3 length equals 17 residues. CDR1 and CDR2 from the germline V gene are GTSNPN and SVGIG (reference sequence). The V and J ends lost 1 base and 2 bases, in that order; junction bases with no gene match: 12. In nucleotides, the CDR3 is TGTGCCTGGAGTGCGCCGGGGGGTAGCGGGAGACCCTACGAGCAGTACTTC. It codes for CAWSAPGGSGRPYEQYF.

This clone was counted a single time. This rearrangement joins TRBV9 to TRBJ1-2, with 8 positions matching TRBD1. CDR1 SGDLS and CDR2 YYNGEE come from the germline V gene. The V segment lost 4 bases and the J segment 10 bases; nucleotides outside the gene matches: 9. The length of the CDR3 is 13 residues. For the CDR3, the DNA is TGTGCCAGCAGCCCGGACAGGGAAAGAGACTACACCTTC. It encodes CASSPDRERDYTF.

The rearrangement uses TRBV19 and TRBJ2-3; a possible D gene is TRBD2 (7 bases). Trimming left V 5 bases short and J 4 bases short, with 16 bases between. There are 15 residues in the CDR3. Germline-derived CDR1 and CDR2 are LNHDA and SQIVND (reference sequence). CDR3 sequence (DNA): TGTGCCAGTAGTGGGGGCGGGAGTGCAGCAGATACGCAGTATTTT. The encoded protein is CASSGGGSAADTQYF.

This clone was observed once. The V and J genes are TRBV11-3 and TRBJ2-5; 9 nucleotides match TRBD2. After removal of 7 bases from V and 5 bases from J, the junction contained 17 bases not matched to a gene. The CDR3 is 17 residues long. Germline-derived CDR1 and CDR2 are SGHNT and YENEEA. CDR3 bases: TGTGCCAGCATCCCGCGGGGGGGACCGGGAGGGCGGGAGACCCAGTACTTC. Translation: CASIPRGGPGGRETQYF.

The gene calls are TRBV4-3 and TRBJ1-1; 9 bases are shared with TRBD1. Germline V CDR1 and CDR2: LGHNA, YSLEER. The J segment lost 1 base and the V segment lost 1 base, leaving 4 bases of the junction unmatched. The CDR3 spans 16 residues. Here the CDR3 reads CASSQAGGQGNTEAFF. The CDR3 DNA sequence: TGCGCCAGCAGCCAAGCGGGGGGACAGGGGAACACTGAAGCTTTCTTT.

The chain recombines TRBV5-1 with TRBJ1-5, with TRBD1 as a possible D gene (5 bases). V was pared by 4 bases and J by 7 bases, with 21 bases between. CDR3 length: 16 amino acids. CDR1 is SGHRS and CDR2 is YFSETQ in the germline V gene. This chain's CDR3 is CASSRVLAGRDQPQHF. CDR3 sequence (DNA): TGCGCCAGCAGCCGAGTTCTGGCAGGGCGAGACCAGCCCCAGCATTTT.

The rearrangement joins TRBV6-1 to TRBJ2-7, with a tentative D call TRBD2 (5 bases). The CDR3 covers 15 residues. Germline V lookup: CDR1 MNHNS, CDR2 SASEGT. V was shortened by 3 bases and J by 1 base, with 13 bases between the two germline ends. The CDR3 region is CASSDFGNWSYEQYF. CDR3 DNA: TGTGCCAGCAGTGACTTCGGGAACTGGTCCTACGAGCAGTACTTC.

DNA for the CDR3: TGTGCCAGCTCACCACGAGGGACTAGCGGGGGACCCACAGATACGCAGTATTTT. Amino acid sequence: CASSPRGTSGGPTDTQYF. This chain joins TRBV18 and TRBJ2-3; 14 nucleotides align to TRBD2. V was pared by 1 base and J by 2 bases, with 5 bases of the junction left unmatched. The CDR3 covers 18 residues. The V gene's germline CDR1 is KGHSH and CDR2 LQKENI.

This clone was detected a few times. CDR3 nucleotide sequence: TGTGCTAGTGGTTCGACTAGCGGACTCTACGAGCAGTACTTC. Translation gives CASGSTSGLYEQYF. This chain links TRBV12-5 with TRBJ2-7, with TRBD2 matching over 9 bases. In germline, CDR1 is LGHNT, CDR2 FRNRAP. This CDR3 has 14 amino acids. J lost 3 bases, V lost 4 bases, and 4 bases had no gene match.

This clone was seen a handful of times. This rearrangement joins TRBV6-6 to TRBJ2-7; 10 bases align to TRBD2. The CDR3 is made up of 15 amino acids. With 7 bases clipped from V and 5 bases from J, the junction kept 11 bases outside the gene matches. Per germline, CDR1 MNHNY and CDR2 SVGAGI (reference sequence). DNA for the CDR3: TGTGCCAGCATTGCGACTGAGCGGGAGGGCCACGAGCAGTACTTC. Its translation is CASIATEREGHEQYF.

The V gene is TRBV6-1, the J gene TRBJ1-2, with 11 positions matching TRBD1. The V segment lost 8 bases and the J segment 7 bases; nucleotides outside the gene matches: 6. CDR1 is MNHNS and CDR2 is SASEGT in the germline V gene. The CDR3 consists of 13 residues. CDR3: CASPQGQGGGYTF. The CDR3 DNA reads as TGTGCCAGCCCCCAGGGACAGGGGGGTGGCTACACCTTC.

V and J are TRBV27 and TRBJ2-7, with 7 bases lining up with TRBD2. Trimming took 6 bases from V and 9 from J; bases not matched to a gene: 14. CDR1 and CDR2 from the germline V gene are MNHEY and SMNVEV (reference sequence). The CDR3 is 14 residues long. The CDR3 loop is CASRATSPSGGQYF. CDR3 DNA sequence: TGTGCCAGCAGGGCGACTAGCCCCTCGGGGGGGCAGTACTTC.

This chain connects TRBV2 to TRBJ1-5; TRBD1 is a possible D gene (6 bases). Between the trimmed V and J ends, which lost 3 bases and 4 bases, there was a span of 10 bases. The CDR3 has 14 residues. Germline-derived CDR1 and CDR2 are SNHLY and FYNNEI. In nucleotides, the CDR3 is TGTGCCAGCAGTGAGGGGCAGGGGAATCAGCCCCAGCATTTT. It translates to CASSEGQGNQPQHF.

This clone occurred a few times. The gene calls are TRBV4-2 and TRBJ2-3, with 14 bases matching TRBD2. V shed 3 bases, J shed 5 bases, and the junction held 7 bases outside the gene matches. The CDR3 consists of 17 residues. Germline lookup yields CDR1 LGHNA and CDR2 YNFKEQ. The CDR3 sequence is CASSQVGLAGVGDTQYF. The CDR3 DNA is TGTGCCAGCAGCCAGGTGGGACTAGCGGGAGTGGGAGATACGCAGTATTTT.

A single count supports this clone. The rearrangement uses TRBV7-9 and TRBJ1-2; no definite D call. V shed 4 bases and J shed 5 bases, with 11 bases lying between them. Germline CDR1 and CDR2: SEHNR and FQNEAQ (reference sequence). The CDR3 consists of 13 residues. The CDR3 here is CASSSVNLYGYTF. The CDR3 nucleotides are TGTGCCAGCAGCTCAGTGAATTTATATGGCTACACCTTC.

The chain couples TRBV15 to TRBJ1-5; the match to TRBD1 covers 8 bases. The CDR3 contains 20 residues. V was pared by 1 base and J by 0 bases, with 14 bases of the junction left unmatched. The germline V gene encodes CDR1 LNHNV and CDR2 YYDKDF (reference sequence). The CDR3 loop reads CATSRAGTGTGHYSNQPQHF. In DNA, the CDR3 is TGTGCCACCAGCAGAGCCGGGACAGGCACCGGACATTATAGCAATCAGCCCCAGCATTTT.

In this sample, this clone turned up a few times. The chain recombines TRBV28 with TRBJ2-2; no firm D call. Germline V CDR1 and CDR2: MDHEN, SYDVKM. The CDR3 spans 13 residues. Trimming shortened V by 5 bases and J by 5 bases, and 9 bases separated the two germline ends. This CDR3 is CASSRVFTGELFF. The DNA for the CDR3 is TGTGCCAGCAGTCGCGTCTTTACCGGGGAGCTGTTTTTT. The full variable domain, its missing parts supplied by reference TRBV28 and TRBJ2-2, is DVKVTQSSRYLVKRTGEKVFLECVQDMDHENMFWYRQDPGLGLRLIYFSYDVKMKEKGDIPEGYSVSREKKERFSLILESASTNQTSMYLCASSRVFTGELFFGEGSRLTVL.

The gene calls are TRBV4-2 and TRBJ2-1; D is uncertain. Germline values: CDR1 LGHNA, CDR2 YNFKEQ. There are 14 residues in the CDR3. V was cut by 1 base and J by 6 bases, with 10 bases left in between. The CDR3 nucleotides are TGTGCCAGCAGCCAAGCCCCGGAGCCCAATGAGCAGTTCTTC. Translated, it gives CASSQAPEPNEQFF.

The chain recombines TRBV7-2 with TRBJ2-1; 10 bases agree with TRBD2. The ends lost 4 bases at V and 3 bases at J; junction bases unmatched: 6. Germline CDR1 and CDR2: SGHTA and FQGNSA. This CDR3 is built from 16 residues. This chain's CDR3 is CASSSLAGGGYNEQFF. The CDR3 DNA sequence: TGTGCCAGCAGCTCTTTAGCGGGAGGTGGCTACAATGAGCAGTTCTTC.